The 14 T cell receptor beta chains given below trace back to one sample, sequenced in a study of T cells in Graves' hyperthyroidism and ophthalmopathy. TCR beta CDR3 region amplification was performed from RNA transcripts. The study used the HTBI primer set for a first-round RT-PCR of the TCR CDR3. TCRdb reprocessed the multiplex PCR reads with MiXCR, giving one entry per CDR3 protein. The sample has around 800,000 distinct CDR3 sequences, more than 30% seen once. The source material was blood. The origin of the receptors is a man aged 18 to 29 with Graves' hyperthyroidism.

This clonotype has a count of ten or more. The chain employs TRBV29-1 and TRBJ2-7, with 8 bases lining up with TRBD2. CDR1 SQVTM and CDR2 ANQGSEA come from the germline V gene. This CDR3 region has 13 residues. J was trimmed by 4 bases and V by 5 bases; bases with no gene match: 7. CDR3 in amino acids: CSVKAGVTYEQYF. The CDR3 nucleotides are TGCAGCGTTAAAGCGGGAGTCACGTACGAGCAGTACTTC.

The chain carries TRBV2 and TRBJ1-1; TRBD1 matches 8 bases. J was trimmed by 6 bases and V by 7 bases; bases with no gene match: 7. Germline CDR1 is SNHLY and CDR2 is FYNNEI. CDR3 size: 13 residues. CDR3 sequence: CASNQGARAEAFF. CDR3 nucleotides: TGTGCCAGCAACCAGGGGGCTCGGGCTGAAGCTTTCTTT.

As regards this clonotype: This may be a read error: a much more frequent sequence differs by one nucleotide. The chain couples TRBV12-3 or TRBV12-4 to TRBJ1-2; D not certain. The CDR3 covers 11 residues. Trimming shortened V by 4 bases and J by 8 bases, and 8 bases separated the two germline ends. CDR3 protein: CASSWAFGYTF. CDR3 sequence (DNA): TGTGCCAGCAGTTGGGCATTCGGCTACACCTTC.

This clonotype was seen a handful of times. V and J are TRBV7-9 and TRBJ2-5; D is unclear. V was trimmed by 4 bases and J by 2 bases, leaving 11 bases between them. Germline V gene lookup returns CDR1 SEHNR and CDR2 FQNEAQ (reference sequence). The CDR3 spans 14 residues. DNA for the CDR3: TGTGCCAGCAGCTCTAGGCTCGGGCAAGAGACCCAGTACTTC. Translated: CASSSRLGQETQYF.

This clonotype was counted a few times. V usage is TRBV20-1 and J usage is TRBJ2-2, with 7 nucleotides matching TRBD2. Germline values: CDR1 DFQATT, CDR2 SNEGSKA (reference sequence). With 0 bases clipped from V and 0 bases from J, the junction kept 4 bases outside the gene matches. CDR3 length: 16 amino acids. The DNA for the CDR3 is TGCAGTGCTAGAGATCATGGGGGGGCGAACACCGGGGAGCTGTTTTTT. Protein: CSARDHGGANTGELFF.

The chain joins TRBV19 to TRBJ1-5, with 8 bases identical to TRBD1. The CDR3 covers 14 residues. Germline lookup yields CDR1 LNHDA and CDR2 SQIVND (reference sequence). The junction had 6 bases not matched to a gene; V was cut back by 5 bases and J by 6 bases. CDR3 in DNA: TGTGCCAGTAGTCCACTGACAGGGGCTCAGCCCCAGCATTTT. This translates into CASSPLTGAQPQHF.

This clonotype was seen ten or more times. V usage is TRBV7-2 and J usage is TRBJ1-1; D is possibly TRBD1 (5 bases). CDR3 length: 13 amino acids. Germline V gives CDR1 SGHTA, CDR2 FQGNSA. V lost 5 bases to trimming and J lost 0 bases, with 7 bases between them. This chain's CDR3 is CASSRQLNTEAFF. CDR3 nucleotide sequence: TGTGCCAGCAGCCGACAGTTGAACACTGAAGCTTTCTTT.

There are many counts of this clonotype. The rearrangement joins TRBV29-1 to TRBJ2-7; D is undetermined. The CDR3 spans 13 residues. Trimming pared 7 bases from V and 2 bases from J, leaving 15 bases between. Germline V gene lookup returns CDR1 SQVTM and CDR2 ANQGSEA. The CDR3 region is CSAQVRDTYEQYF. In nucleotides, the CDR3 is TGCAGCGCCCAGGTCCGAGATACCTACGAGCAGTACTTC.

The genes are TRBV14 and TRBJ1-2; TRBD1 might be the D (5 bases). CDR3 length equals 11 residues. Germline CDR1 is SGHDN and CDR2 is FVKESK. With 5 bases removed from V and 7 bases from J, the gap between germline ends came to 8 bases. DNA of the CDR3: TGTGCCAGCAGCATGGGGGTTGGCTACACCTTC. This gives the protein CASSMGVGYTF.

This clonotype was recorded many times. V gene TRBV5-1 combines with J gene TRBJ1-1; 7 bases agree with TRBD1. V gave up 1 base and J gave up 6 bases; unmatched junction bases: 3. CDR3 length equals 13 residues. Germline V gives CDR1 SGHRS, CDR2 YFSETQ. CDR3 sequence reads: CASSLMTGSEAFF. CDR3 DNA: TGCGCCAGCAGCTTGATGACAGGGTCTGAAGCTTTCTTT.

This clonotype was detected many times. The V and J genes are TRBV19 and TRBJ1-5; TRBD1 is a possible D gene (6 bases). The CDR3 runs to 14 residues. Germline CDR1 is LNHDA and CDR2 is SQIVND (reference sequence). Trimming removed 5 bases from V and 3 bases from J, with 11 bases in between. The CDR3 nucleotides read TGTGCCAGTAGTCCTTGGGGGCCCAATCAGCCCCAGCATTTT. Its protein product is CASSPWGPNQPQHF.

This clonotype was found many times. This sequence joins TRBV20-1 and TRBJ1-2; D perhaps matches TRBD1 (5 bases). The CDR3 totals 14 residues. From germline, CDR1 is DFQATT and CDR2 SNEGSKA (reference sequence). Trimming cost V 5 bases and J 4 bases, with 17 bases left between them. CDR3 sequence: CSALTQGVVYGYTF. Here the CDR3 DNA reads TGCAGTGCTCTCACCCAAGGGGTAGTCTATGGCTACACCTTC.

The rearrangement joins TRBV7-9 to TRBJ2-7; the D gene is possibly TRBD2 (7 bases). Trimming removed 5 bases from V and 3 bases from J, with 20 bases in between. The CDR3 has 16 amino acids. Germline V CDR1 and CDR2: SEHNR, FQNEAQ (reference sequence). CDR3 loop: CASSPRRGGTSYEQYF. CDR3 sequence (DNA): TGTGCCAGCAGCCCGAGGAGGGGGGGAACAAGCTACGAGCAGTACTTC.

This clonotype was counted ten times or more. CDR3 bases: TGTGCCAGCAGGGGAACAGGCTACGAGCAGTACTTC. The encoded protein is CASRGTGYEQYF. This chain connects TRBV2 to TRBJ2-7, with D possibly TRBD1 on 5 matching bases. The CDR3 has 12 residues. V was cut by 6 bases and J by 3 bases, with 9 bases left in between. From germline, CDR1 is SNHLY and CDR2 FYNNEI. Variable domain in full (rest from reference TRBV2 and TRBJ2-7): EPEVTQTPSHQVTQMGQEVILRCVPISNHLYFYWYRQILGQKVEFLVSFYNNEISEKSEIFDDQFSVERPDGSNFTLKIRSTKLEDSAMYFCASRGTGYEQYFGPGTRLTVT.